Listed below are T cell receptor beta chains from one sample, sequenced in a study of T cell repertoires in cytomegalovirus infection. TCRdb processed the reads anew with MiXCR; each CDR3 protein has one entry. Of approximately 340,000 distinct CDR3 sequences in the sample, just under 30% are singletons; the top ten hold 15% to 20%. These receptors' targets are unknown. The specimen comprised cultured PBMCs, sampled from culture after CMV antigen stimulation. These TCRs come from a human donor in good health (CMV status not recorded). Some clones in this sample may be carry-over from other donors' samples. Both conserved end residues are part of each CDR3. A D gene is named only where the DNA matches it firmly. Where a row states a size, it is once, few, many or the class of an expanded clone; other rows omit it.

d_gene,abundance,v_gene,j_gene,CDR3aa,CDR3nt
NA,many,TRBV18,TRBJ1-5,CATGGGSNQPQHF,TGTGCTACCGGGGGTGGAAGCAATCAGCCCCAGCATTTT
TRBD2,once,TRBV6-6,TRBJ2-4,CASTALLRGGIQYF,TGTGCCAGCACGGCATTACTTCGGGGGGGCATTCAGTACTTC
NA,NA,TRBV7-3,TRBJ2-7,CASSLSNSGSYEQYF,TGTGCCAGCAGCTTAAGTAACAGCGGCTCCTACGAGCAGTACTTC
TRBD2,few,TRBV7-2,TRBJ2-7,CASSLSSAGGPYEQYF,TGTGCCAGCAGCTTGAGCTCAGCGGGAGGACCCTACGAGCAGTACTTC
NA,NA,TRBV10-3,TRBJ1-2,CAIQGNYGYTF,TGTGCCATCCAGGGGAACTATGGCTACACCTTC
NA,few,TRBV7-4,TRBJ1-1,CASSLKGGQEAAFF,TGTGCCAGCAGCTTAAAGGGAGGGCAGGAGGCAGCTTTCTTT
TRBD1,NA,TRBV9,TRBJ2-3,CASSVVDRGVTDTQYF,TGTGCCAGCAGCGTAGTGGACAGGGGGGTCACAGATACGCAGTATTTT
TRBD1,NA,TRBV19,TRBJ1-1,CASRIGGSSTEAFF,TGTGCCAGTAGGATAGGGGGCTCATCGACTGAAGCTTTCTTT
TRBD1,few,TRBV11-2,TRBJ2-3,CASSLRTGYTDTQYF,TGTGCCAGCAGCCTCAGGACAGGTTACACAGATACGCAGTATTTT
NA,NA,TRBV19,TRBJ2-7,CASSIQGPGYEQYF,TGTGCCAGTAGTATACAGGGACCGGGCTACGAGCAGTACTTC
NA,few,TRBV10-3,TRBJ1-1,CAISDLRGQGNTEAFF,TGTGCCATCAGTGATTTACGGGGGCAGGGGAACACTGAAGCTTTCTTT
NA,NA,TRBV20-1,TRBJ2-1,CSARDPSYNEQFF,TGCAGTGCTAGGGATCCCTCCTACAATGAGCAGTTCTTC
NA,NA,TRBV7-6,TRBJ1-1,CASSQWNTEAFF,TGTGCCAGCAGTCAGTGGAACACTGAAGCTTTCTTT
NA,NA,TRBV11-2,TRBJ2-3,CASRFPGPSTDTQYF,TGTGCCAGCAGATTCCCGGGACCTAGCACAGATACGCAGTATTTT
TRBD2,NA,TRBV19,TRBJ2-7,CAPLAGESSYEQYF,TGTGCCCCCCTAGCGGGAGAGAGCTCCTACGAGCAGTACTTC
NA,many,TRBV7-2,TRBJ2-7,CASSSGVQQYEQYF,TGTGCCAGCAGCTCAGGGGTCCAGCAATACGAGCAGTACTTC
TRBD1,NA,TRBV4-1,TRBJ1-2,CASSHPEDRSVVGYTF,TGCGCCAGCAGCCACCCCGAGGACAGGTCGGTAGTTGGCTACACCTTC
TRBD2,few,TRBV19,TRBJ2-3,CASSIGAGGTDTQYF,TGTGCCAGTAGTATTGGAGCGGGGGGCACAGATACGCAGTATTTT
TRBD2,NA,TRBV7-2,TRBJ2-1,CASSFSGGNHEQFF,TGTGCCAGCAGCTTTAGCGGGGGAAATCACGAGCAGTTCTTC
TRBD2,NA,TRBV5-3,TRBJ2-1,CASSLPSGSYNEQFF,TGTGCCAGCAGCTTGCCTAGCGGGAGTTACAATGAGCAGTTCTTC
NA,NA,TRBV19,TRBJ2-7,CASSTSSGRYEQYF,TGTGCCAGTAGTACGTCGAGCGGGCGTTACGAGCAGTACTTC
TRBD1,NA,TRBV28,TRBJ2-1,CASKTGTGVDEQFF,TGTGCCAGCAAAACCGGGACAGGAGTGGATGAGCAGTTCTTC
TRBD1,NA,TRBV4-2,TRBJ2-7,CASSQAGQIYEQYF,TGTGCCAGCAGCCAAGCGGGACAGATATACGAGCAGTACTTC
NA,NA,TRBV5-1,TRBJ1-4,CASSLAQGNEKLFF,TGCGCCAGCAGCTTGGCCCAGGGGAATGAAAAACTGTTTTTT